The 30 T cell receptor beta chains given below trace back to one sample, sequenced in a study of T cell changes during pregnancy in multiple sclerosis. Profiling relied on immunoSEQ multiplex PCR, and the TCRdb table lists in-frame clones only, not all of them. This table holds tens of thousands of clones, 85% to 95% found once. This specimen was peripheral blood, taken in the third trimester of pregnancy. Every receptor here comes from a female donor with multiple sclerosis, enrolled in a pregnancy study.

Here the CDR3 DNA reads TGCAGCGTTGAAGAAACACCCACCCTCTATGGCTACACCTTC. It specifies CSVEETPTLYGYTF. This chain joins TRBV29-1 and TRBJ1-2; no reliable D call. Trimming took 0 bases from V and 4 from J, leaving 12 bases between them. Germline V gene sequence: CDR1 SQVTM, CDR2 ANQGSEA. This CDR3 spans 14 amino acids.

The DNA of the CDR3 is TGTGCTAGTGGTTTGGTTCAGGGGCAGGGGCTTTCGTCCGGGGAGCTGTTTTTT. This gives the protein CASGLVQGQGLSSGELFF. The chain carries TRBV12-5 and TRBJ2-2; D is perhaps TRBD1 (6 bases). CDR1 is LGHNT and CDR2 is FRNRAP in the germline V gene. The V gene lost 0 bases and the J gene lost 6 bases, with 20 bases spanning the gap. CDR3 length equals 18 residues.

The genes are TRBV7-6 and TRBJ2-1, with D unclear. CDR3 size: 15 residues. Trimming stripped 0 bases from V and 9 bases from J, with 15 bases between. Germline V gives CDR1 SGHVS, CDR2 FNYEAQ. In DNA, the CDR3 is TGTGCCAGCAGCTTAGCCGGGTCGGGTGAAGGTGAGCAGTTCTTC. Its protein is CASSLAGSGEGEQFF.

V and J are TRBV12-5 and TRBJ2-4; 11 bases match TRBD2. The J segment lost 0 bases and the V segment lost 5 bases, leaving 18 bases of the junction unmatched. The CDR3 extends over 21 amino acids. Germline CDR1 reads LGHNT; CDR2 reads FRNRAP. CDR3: CASGPSSGLLAGALAKNIQYF. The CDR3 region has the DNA TGTGCTAGTGGTCCATCTTCCGGTCTACTAGCGGGAGCCCTAGCCAAAAACATTCAGTACTTC.

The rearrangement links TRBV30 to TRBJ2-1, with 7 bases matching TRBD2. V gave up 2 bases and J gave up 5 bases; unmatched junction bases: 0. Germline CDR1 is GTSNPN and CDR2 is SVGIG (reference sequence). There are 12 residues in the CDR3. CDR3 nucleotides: TGTGCCTGGAGTAGCGGGAACAATGAGCAGTTCTTC. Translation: CAWSSGNNEQFF.

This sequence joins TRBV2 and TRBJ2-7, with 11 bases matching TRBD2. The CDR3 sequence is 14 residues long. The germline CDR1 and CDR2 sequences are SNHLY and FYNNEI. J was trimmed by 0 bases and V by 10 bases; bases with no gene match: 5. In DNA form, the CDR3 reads TGTGCCACCGTCGGGACTAGCGGCTCCTACGAGCAGTACTTC. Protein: CATVGTSGSYEQYF.

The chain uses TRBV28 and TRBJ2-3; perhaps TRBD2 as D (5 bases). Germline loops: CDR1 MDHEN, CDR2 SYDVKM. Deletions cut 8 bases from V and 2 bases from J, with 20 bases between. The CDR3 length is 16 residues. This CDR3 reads CASGFRRGAFTDTQYF. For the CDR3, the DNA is TGTGCCAGCGGGTTTCGACGGGGAGCGTTCACAGATACGCAGTATTTT.

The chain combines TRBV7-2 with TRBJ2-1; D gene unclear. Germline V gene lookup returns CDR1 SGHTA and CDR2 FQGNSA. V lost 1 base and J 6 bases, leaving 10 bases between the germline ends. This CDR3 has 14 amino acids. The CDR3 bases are TGTGCCAGCAGCTTAGAGCCAAGCACCAATGAGCAGTTCTTC. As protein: CASSLEPSTNEQFF. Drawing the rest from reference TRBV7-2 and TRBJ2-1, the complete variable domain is GAGVSQSPSNKVTEKGKDVELRCDPISGHTALYWYRQSLGQGLEFLIYFQGNSAPDKSGLPSDRFSAERTGGSVSTLTIQRTQQEDSAVYLCASSLEPSTNEQFFGPGTRLTVL.

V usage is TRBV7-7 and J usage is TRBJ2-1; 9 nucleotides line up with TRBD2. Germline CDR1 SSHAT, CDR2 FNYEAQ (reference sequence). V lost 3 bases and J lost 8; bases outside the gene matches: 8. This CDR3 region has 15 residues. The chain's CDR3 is CASSLGSGSVDEQFF. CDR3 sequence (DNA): TGTGCCAGCAGCTTGGGTAGCGGGAGTGTCGATGAGCAGTTCTTC.

The CDR3 DNA sequence: TGTGCCAGCACCCTTCGGACAGGACGGAACTATGGCTACACCTTC. This gives the protein CASTLRTGRNYGYTF. The chain recombines TRBV2 with TRBJ1-2; 7 bases match TRBD1. Germline-derived CDR1 and CDR2 are SNHLY and FYNNEI. The CDR3 spans 15 residues. The junction had 10 bases not matched to a gene; V was cut back by 7 bases and J by 2 bases.

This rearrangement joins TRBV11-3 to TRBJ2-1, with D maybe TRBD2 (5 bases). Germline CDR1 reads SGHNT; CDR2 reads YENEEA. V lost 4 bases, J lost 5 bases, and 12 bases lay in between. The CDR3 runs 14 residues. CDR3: CASSSARRHNEQFF. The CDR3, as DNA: TGTGCCAGCAGCTCCGCGAGGAGGCACAATGAGCAGTTCTTC.

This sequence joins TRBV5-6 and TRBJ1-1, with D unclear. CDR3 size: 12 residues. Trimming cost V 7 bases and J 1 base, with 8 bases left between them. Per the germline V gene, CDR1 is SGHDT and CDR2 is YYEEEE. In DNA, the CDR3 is TGTGCCAGCGGTTACGGGAACACTGAAGCTTTCTTT. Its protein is CASGYGNTEAFF.

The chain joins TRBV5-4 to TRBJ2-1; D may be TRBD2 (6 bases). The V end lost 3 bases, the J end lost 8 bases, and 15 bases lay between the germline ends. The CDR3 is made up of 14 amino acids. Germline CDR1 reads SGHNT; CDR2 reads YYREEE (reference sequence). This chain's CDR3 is CASSSPGAGDEQFF. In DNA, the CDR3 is TGTGCCAGCAGCTCCCCGGGAGCGGGCGATGAGCAGTTCTTC.

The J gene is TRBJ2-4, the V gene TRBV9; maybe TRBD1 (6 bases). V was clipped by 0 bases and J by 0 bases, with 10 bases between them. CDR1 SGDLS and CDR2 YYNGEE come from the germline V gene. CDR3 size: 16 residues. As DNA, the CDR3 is TGTGCCAGCAGCGTAGGAACAGGGTTAGCCAAAAACATTCAGTACTTC. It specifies CASSVGTGLAKNIQYF. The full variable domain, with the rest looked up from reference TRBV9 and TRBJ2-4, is DSGVTQTPKHLITATGQRVTLRCSPRSGDLSVYWYQQSLDQGLQFLIQYYNGEERAKGNILERFSAQQFPDLHSELNLSSLELGDSALYFCASSVGTGLAKNIQYFGAGTRLSVL.

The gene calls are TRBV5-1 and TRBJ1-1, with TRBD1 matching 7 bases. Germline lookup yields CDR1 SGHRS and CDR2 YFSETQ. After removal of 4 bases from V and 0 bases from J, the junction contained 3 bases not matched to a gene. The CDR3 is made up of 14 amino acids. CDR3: CASSGDSVNTEAFF. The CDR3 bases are TGCGCCAGCAGCGGGGACAGTGTGAACACTGAAGCTTTCTTT.

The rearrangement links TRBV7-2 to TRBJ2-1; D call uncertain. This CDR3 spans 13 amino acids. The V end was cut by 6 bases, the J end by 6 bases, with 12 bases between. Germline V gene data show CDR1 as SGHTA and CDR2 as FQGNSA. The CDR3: CASSPVVSNEQFF. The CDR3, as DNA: TGTGCCAGCAGTCCAGTGGTGTCCAATGAGCAGTTCTTC.

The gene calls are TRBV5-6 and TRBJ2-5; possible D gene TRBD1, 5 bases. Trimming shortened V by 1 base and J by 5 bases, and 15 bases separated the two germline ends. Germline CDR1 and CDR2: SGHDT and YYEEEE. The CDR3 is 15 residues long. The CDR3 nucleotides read TGTGCCAGCAGCTTGAGGGGCCCGTCTGGCGAGACCCAGTACTTC. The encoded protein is CASSLRGPSGETQYF.

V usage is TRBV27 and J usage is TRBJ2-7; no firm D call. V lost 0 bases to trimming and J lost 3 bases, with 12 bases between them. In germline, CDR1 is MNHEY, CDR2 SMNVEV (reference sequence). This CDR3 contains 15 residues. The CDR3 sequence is CASSLSPLVGYEQYF. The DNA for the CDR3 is TGTGCCAGCAGTTTATCCCCGTTAGTTGGCTACGAGCAGTACTTC.

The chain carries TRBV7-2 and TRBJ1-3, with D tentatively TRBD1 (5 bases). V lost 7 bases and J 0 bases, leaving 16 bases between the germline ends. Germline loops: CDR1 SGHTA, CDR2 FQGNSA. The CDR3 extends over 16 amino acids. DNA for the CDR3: TGTGCCAGCACCCGTTGGGGGGGTGCCTCTGGAAACACCATATATTTT. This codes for CASTRWGGASGNTIYF.

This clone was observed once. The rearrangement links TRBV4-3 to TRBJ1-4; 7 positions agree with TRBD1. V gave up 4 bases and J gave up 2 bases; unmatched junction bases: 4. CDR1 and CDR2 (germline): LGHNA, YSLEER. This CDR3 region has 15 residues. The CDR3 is CASSPYRGTNEKLFF. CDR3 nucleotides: TGCGCCAGCAGCCCTTACAGGGGCACTAATGAAAAACTGTTTTTT.

The CDR3: CASSIAGQEGYDTEAFF. CDR3 nucleotides: TGTGCCAGTAGTATAGCGGGACAGGAAGGATATGACACTGAAGCTTTCTTT. This chain uses TRBV19 with TRBJ1-1; 8 bases agree with TRBD1. With 1 base clipped from V and 3 bases from J, the junction kept 10 bases outside the gene matches. The germline CDR1 and CDR2 sequences are LNHDA and SQIVND (reference sequence). The CDR3 consists of 17 residues.

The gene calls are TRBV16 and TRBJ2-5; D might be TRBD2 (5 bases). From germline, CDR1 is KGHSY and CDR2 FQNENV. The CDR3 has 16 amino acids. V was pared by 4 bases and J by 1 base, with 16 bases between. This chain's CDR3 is CASSPPRAAGQETQYF. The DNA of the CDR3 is TGTGCCAGCAGCCCCCCCCGAGCGGCCGGCCAAGAGACCCAGTACTTC.

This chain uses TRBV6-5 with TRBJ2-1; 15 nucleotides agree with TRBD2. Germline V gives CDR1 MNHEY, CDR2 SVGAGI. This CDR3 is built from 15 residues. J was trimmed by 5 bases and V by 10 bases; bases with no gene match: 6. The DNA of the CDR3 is TGTGCCACTGGAGGACTAGCGGGAGGGGACAATGAGCAGTTCTTC. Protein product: CATGGLAGGDNEQFF.

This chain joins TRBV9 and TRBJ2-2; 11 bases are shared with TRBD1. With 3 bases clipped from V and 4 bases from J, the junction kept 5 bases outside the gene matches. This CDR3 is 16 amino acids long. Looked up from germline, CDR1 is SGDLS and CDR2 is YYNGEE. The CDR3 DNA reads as TGTGCCAGCAGCGGCCGGGACAGGGGGTCCACCGGGGAGCTGTTTTTT. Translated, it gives CASSGRDRGSTGELFF.

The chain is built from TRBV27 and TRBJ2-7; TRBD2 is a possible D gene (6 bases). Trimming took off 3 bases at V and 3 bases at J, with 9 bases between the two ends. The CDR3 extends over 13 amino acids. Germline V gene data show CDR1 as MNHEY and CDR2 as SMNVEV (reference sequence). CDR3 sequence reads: CASSLGTHYEQYF. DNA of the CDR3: TGTGCCAGCAGTTTGGGGACTCACTACGAGCAGTACTTC.

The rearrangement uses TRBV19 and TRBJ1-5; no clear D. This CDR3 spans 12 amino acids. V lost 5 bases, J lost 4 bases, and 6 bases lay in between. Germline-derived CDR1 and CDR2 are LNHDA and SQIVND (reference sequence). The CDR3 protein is CASSLLNQPQHF. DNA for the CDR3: TGTGCCAGTAGTTTATTGAATCAGCCCCAGCATTTT. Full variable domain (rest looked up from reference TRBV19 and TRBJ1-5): DGGITQSPKYLFRKEGQNVTLSCEQNLNHDAMYWYRQDPGQGLRLIYYSQIVNDFQKGDIAEGYSVSREKKESFPLTVTSAQKNPTAFYLCASSLLNQPQHFGDGTRLSIL.

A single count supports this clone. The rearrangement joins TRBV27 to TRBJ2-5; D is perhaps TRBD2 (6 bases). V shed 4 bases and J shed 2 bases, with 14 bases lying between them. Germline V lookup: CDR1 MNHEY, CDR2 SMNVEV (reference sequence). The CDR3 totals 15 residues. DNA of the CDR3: TGTGCCAGCAGTTCTGCCGGGGCGGGACAAGAGACCCAGTACTTC. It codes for CASSSAGAGQETQYF.

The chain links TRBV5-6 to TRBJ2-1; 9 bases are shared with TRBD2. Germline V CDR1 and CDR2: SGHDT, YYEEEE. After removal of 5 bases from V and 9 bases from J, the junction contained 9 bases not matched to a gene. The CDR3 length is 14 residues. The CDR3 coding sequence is TGTGCCAGCAGTCCCCCTTTACTAGCGGGTGAGCAGTTCTTC. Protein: CASSPPLLAGEQFF.

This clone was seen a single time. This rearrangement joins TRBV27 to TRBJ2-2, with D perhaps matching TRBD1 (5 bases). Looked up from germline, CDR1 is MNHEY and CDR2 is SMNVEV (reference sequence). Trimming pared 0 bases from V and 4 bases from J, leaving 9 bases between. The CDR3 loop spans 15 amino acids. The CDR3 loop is CASSLSVGPTGELFF. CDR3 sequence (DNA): TGTGCCAGCAGTTTATCTGTGGGGCCCACCGGGGAGCTGTTTTTT.

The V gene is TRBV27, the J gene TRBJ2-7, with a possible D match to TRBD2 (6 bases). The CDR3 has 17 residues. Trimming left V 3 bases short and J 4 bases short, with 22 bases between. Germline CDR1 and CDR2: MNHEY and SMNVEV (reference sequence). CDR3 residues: CASSFRVLGTPLYEQYF. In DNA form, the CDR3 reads TGTGCCAGCAGTTTCCGTGTATTAGGGACTCCTCTGTACGAGCAGTACTTC.